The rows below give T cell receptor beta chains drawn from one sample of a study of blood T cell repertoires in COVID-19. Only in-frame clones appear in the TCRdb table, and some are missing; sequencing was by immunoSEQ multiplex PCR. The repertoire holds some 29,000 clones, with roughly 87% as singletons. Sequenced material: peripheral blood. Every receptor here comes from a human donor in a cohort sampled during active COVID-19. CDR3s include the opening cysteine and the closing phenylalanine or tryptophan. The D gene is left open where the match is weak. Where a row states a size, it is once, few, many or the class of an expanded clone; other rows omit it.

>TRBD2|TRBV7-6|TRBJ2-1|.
CASSLGGLAGGWNEQFF
TGTGCCAGCAGCTTAGGGGGACTAGCGGGAGGGTGGAATGAGCAGTTCTTC
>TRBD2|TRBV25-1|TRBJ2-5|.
CASSESILAGLQEAQYF
TGTGCCAGCAGTGAATCGATTCTAGCGGGGCTCCAAGAGGCCCAGTACTTC
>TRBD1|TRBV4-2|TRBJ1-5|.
CASSQDRTGGQPQHF
TGTGCCAGCAGCCAAGATAGGACAGGGGGTCAGCCCCAGCATTTT
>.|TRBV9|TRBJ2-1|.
CASSVAGGGIYNEQFF
TGTGCCAGCAGCGTAGCTGGGGGGGGCATCTACAATGAGCAGTTCTTC
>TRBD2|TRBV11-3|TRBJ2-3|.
CASSLEGREEADTQYF
TGTGCCAGCAGCTTAGAAGGGCGGGAGGAGGCAGATACGCAGTATTTT
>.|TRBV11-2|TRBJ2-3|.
CASSRSTFLAEAGDTQYF
TGTGCCAGCAGCCGCTCAACCTTCTTAGCGGAGGCGGGGGATACGCAGTATTTT
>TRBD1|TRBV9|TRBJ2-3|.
CASSVAPGQGTDTQYF
TGTGCCAGCAGCGTAGCCCCGGGACAGGGCACAGATACGCAGTATTTT
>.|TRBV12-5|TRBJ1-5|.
CASGLVAGQPQHF
TGTGCTAGTGGTTTGGTTGCCGGGCAGCCCCAGCATTTT
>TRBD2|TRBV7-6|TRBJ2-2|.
CASAFWAGGPSNTGELFF
TGTGCCAGCGCCTTCTGGGCGGGAGGCCCAAGCAACACCGGGGAGCTGTTTTTT
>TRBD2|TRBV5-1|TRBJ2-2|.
CASSLVTSGSPLTGELFF
TGCGCCAGCAGCTTGGTGACTAGCGGGAGCCCCTTAACCGGGGAGCTGTTTTTT
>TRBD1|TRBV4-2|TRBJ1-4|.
CASSRAGTGDSWTNEKLFF
TGTGCCAGCAGCCGCGCCGGGACAGGGGACTCTTGGACTAATGAAAAACTGTTTTTT
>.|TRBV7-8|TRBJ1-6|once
CASSSYNSPLHF
TGTGCCAGCAGCTCGTATAATTCACCCCTCCACTTT
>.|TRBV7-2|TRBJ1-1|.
CASSMGLANTEAFF
TGTGCCAGCAGCATGGGACTCGCGAACACTGAAGCTTTCTTT
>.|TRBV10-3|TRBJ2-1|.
CATGDRLWSYNEQFF
TGTGCCACGGGGGACAGACTTTGGTCCTACAATGAGCAGTTCTTC
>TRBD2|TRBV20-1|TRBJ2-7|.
CSASLRGRGPSGRAYEQYF
TGCAGTGCTAGTCTCAGGGGGCGCGGCCCCAGCGGGAGGGCTTACGAGCAGTACTTC
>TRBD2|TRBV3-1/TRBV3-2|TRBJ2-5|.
CASSQDSLAGGRETQYF
TGTGCCAGCAGCCAAGACAGCCTAGCGGGGGGGCGGGAGACCCAGTACTTC
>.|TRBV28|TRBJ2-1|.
CASSFSGGEQFF
TGTGCCAGCAGTTTCTCCGGTGGTGAGCAGTTCTTC
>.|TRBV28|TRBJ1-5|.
CASSGGVGARSNQPQHF
TGTGCCAGCAGTGGGGGGGTCGGGGCGAGGAGCAATCAGCCCCAGCATTTT
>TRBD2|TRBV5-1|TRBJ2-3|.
CASSLGGTSITDTQYF
TGCGCCAGCAGCTTGGGGGGGACTAGCATCACAGATACGCAGTATTTT
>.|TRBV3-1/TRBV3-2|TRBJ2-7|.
CASSLQGGEQYF
TGTGCCAGCAGCCTACAAGGGGGCGAGCAGTACTTC
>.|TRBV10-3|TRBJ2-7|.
CAISGNSSYEQYF
TGTGCCATCAGTGGGAACAGCTCCTACGAGCAGTACTTC
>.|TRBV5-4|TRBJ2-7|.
CASSFGEGSAEQYF
TGTGCCAGCAGCTTCGGGGAAGGGAGTGCCGAGCAGTACTTC
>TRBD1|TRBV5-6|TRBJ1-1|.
CASSLWDRGTEAFF
TGTGCCAGCAGCTTGTGGGACAGGGGGACTGAAGCTTTCTTT
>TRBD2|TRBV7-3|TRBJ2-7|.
CASSVGLAGSEQYF
TGTGCCAGCAGCGTTGGACTAGCGGGAAGCGAGCAGTACTTC
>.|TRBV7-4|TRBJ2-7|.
CARRTVNEQYF
TGTGCCAGAAGGACTGTAAACGAGCAGTACTTC
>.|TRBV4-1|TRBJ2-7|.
CASSLSTGGPYEQYF
TGCGCCAGCAGCTTGTCGACCGGGGGGCCCTACGAGCAGTACTTC